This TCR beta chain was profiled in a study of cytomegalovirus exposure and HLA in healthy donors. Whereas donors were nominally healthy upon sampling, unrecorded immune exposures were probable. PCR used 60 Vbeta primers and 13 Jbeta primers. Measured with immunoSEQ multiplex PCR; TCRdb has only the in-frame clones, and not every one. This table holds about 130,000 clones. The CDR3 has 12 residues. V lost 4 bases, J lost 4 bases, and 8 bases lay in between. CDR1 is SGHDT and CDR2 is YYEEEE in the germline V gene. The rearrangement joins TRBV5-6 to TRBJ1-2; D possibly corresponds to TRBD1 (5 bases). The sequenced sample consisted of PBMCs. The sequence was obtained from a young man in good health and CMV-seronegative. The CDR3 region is CASSLGGYGYTF. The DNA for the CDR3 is TGTGCCAGCAGCCTCGGGGGCTATGGCTACACCTTC.